This TCR beta chain is drawn from a study of technical replicates of blood from a handful of donors. Only in-frame clones appear in the TCRdb table, and some are missing; sequencing was by immunoSEQ multiplex PCR. The sample includes roughly 59,000 clones, approximately 83% of them seen just once. Germline V gene lookup returns CDR1 SQVTM and CDR2 ANQGSEA. Trimming took off 3 bases at V and 5 bases at J, with 7 bases between the two ends. The CDR3 runs to 11 residues. Input material: PBMCs. The clonotype originates from a human donor in good health. Some clones in this sample may be carry-over from other donors' samples. The V call is TRBV29-1, the J call TRBJ2-5, with D possibly TRBD1 on 5 matching bases. The CDR3 sequence: CSVDRVETQYF. CDR3 sequence (DNA): TGCAGCGTTGACAGGGTCGAGACCCAGTACTTC. Supplemented by reference TRBV29-1 and TRBJ2-5, the full variable domain reads SAVISQKPSRDICQRGTSLTIQCQVDSQVTMMFWYRQQPGQSLTLIATANQGSEATYESGFVIDKFPISRPNLTFSTLTVSNMSPEDSSIYLCSVDRVETQYFGPGTRLLVL.